These T cell receptor beta chains were read from a single sample in a study of T-cell memory formation after mild COVID-19. TCRdb re-analysed the 5' RACE reads in MiXCR, keeping a single row per CDR3 protein. The data contain under 300,000 distinct CDR3 sequences, approximately 9% of them seen just once; the ten biggest clones take up roughly a fifth. Sequencing input: PBMCs or a T cell subset sorted from them (not recorded which). The receptors come from a man younger than 35 who had mild COVID-19 (a few samples of this study predate the infection). Cell type and time point are not known. Each CDR3 is given with its conserved first and last residue. D genes are given only for firm matches. The size entry is marked missing in some rows and otherwise reads once, few, many or a size class.

length,D,size,J,V,CDR3,DNA
14,NA,many,TRBJ2-4,TRBV12-3/TRBV12-4,CASSLGSVKNIQYF,TGTGCCAGCAGTTTGGGTTCGGTCAAAAACATTCAGTACTTC
14,NA,NA,TRBJ2-7,TRBV5-4,CASSLKSESGEQYF,TGTGCCAGCAGCTTGAAATCCGAATCTGGGGAGCAGTACTTC
14,NA,few,TRBJ2-1,TRBV5-1,CATKRGTSNNEQFF,TGCGCCACCAAAAGGGGGACTTCAAACAATGAGCAGTTCTTC
18,TRBD2,once,TRBJ2-7,TRBV6-5,CASSQPGLAGLGTYEQYF,TGTGCCAGCAGTCAACCGGGACTAGCGGGACTAGGCACCTACGAGCAGTACTTC
15,NA,few,TRBJ1-1,TRBV7-2,CASSLGPLGGTEAFF,TGTGCCAGCAGCTTAGGGCCTCTGGGGGGCACTGAAGCTTTCTTT
13,TRBD1,NA,TRBJ2-2,TRBV7-3,CASSGQEAGELFF,TGTGCCAGCAGCGGACAGGAAGCCGGGGAGCTGTTTTTT
19,NA,few,TRBJ1-5,TRBV21-1,CASSPAQDPLGFSNQPQHF,TGTGCCAGCAGCCCAGCCCAGGATCCATTAGGGTTTAGCAATCAGCCCCAGCATTTT
17,NA,few,TRBJ1-5,TRBV4-1,CASSQVGGRAWGQPQHF,TGCGCCAGCAGCCAAGTTGGGGGCAGGGCCTGGGGGCAGCCCCAGCATTTT
15,NA,NA,TRBJ2-3,TRBV5-1,CASSLGQQRGDTQYF,TGCGCCAGCAGCTTGGGACAGCAGCGCGGGGATACGCAGTATTTT
16,TRBD1,NA,TRBJ1-2,TRBV9,CASSTRTGGVNYGYTF,TGTGCCAGCAGCACCCGGACAGGGGGAGTTAACTATGGCTACACCTTC
15,TRBD1,NA,TRBJ1-4,TRBV6-5,CASSQPGQGFEKLFF,TGTGCCAGCAGCCAACCGGGACAGGGGTTTGAAAAACTGTTTTTT
13,NA,NA,TRBJ2-7,TRBV20-1,CSAWQGISYEQYF,TGCAGTGCTTGGCAGGGGATCTCCTACGAGCAGTACTTC
16,TRBD1,NA,TRBJ1-5,TRBV4-1,CASSHKGQGRNQPQHF,TGCGCCAGCAGCCATAAGGGACAGGGGAGGAATCAGCCCCAGCATTTT
16,NA,few,TRBJ1-6,TRBV7-6,CASSLDPGHLNSPLHF,TGTGCCAGCAGCCTTGATCCGGGACACCTAAATTCACCCCTCCACTTT
13,NA,few,TRBJ2-7,TRBV2,CASKTDSVSEQYF,TGTGCCAGCAAGACGGACTCGGTTTCCGAGCAGTACTTC
15,TRBD2,few,TRBJ2-5,TRBV7-2,CASSFGGGAGETQYF,TGTGCCAGCAGCTTTGGCGGGGGGGCCGGAGAGACCCAGTACTTC
13,NA,NA,TRBJ2-3,TRBV5-1,CASGDSESDTQYF,TGCGCCAGCGGGGATTCGGAGTCAGATACGCAGTATTTT
14,NA,few,TRBJ2-7,TRBV7-9,CASSLGRGPHEQYF,TGTGCCAGCAGCTTAGGGAGGGGTCCCCACGAGCAGTACTTC
13,NA,few,TRBJ2-1,TRBV27,CASRRLGGAEQFF,TGTGCCAGCAGAAGGCTGGGGGGCGCGGAGCAGTTCTTC
13,TRBD1,NA,TRBJ1-1,TRBV6-5,CASSYSDRAEAFF,TGTGCCAGCAGTTACTCGGACAGGGCTGAAGCTTTCTTT
15,TRBD1,few,TRBJ1-1,TRBV12-3/TRBV12-4,CASSLTGTGVAEAFF,TGTGCCAGCAGTTTAACCGGGACAGGGGTTGCTGAAGCTTTCTTT
12,NA,NA,TRBJ2-5,TRBV7-6,CASSLLDETQYF,TGTGCCAGCAGCTTATTGGACGAAACCCAGTACTTC
14,NA,NA,TRBJ1-3,TRBV7-8,CASSLDSFGNTIYF,TGTGCCAGCAGCTTAGACAGCTTTGGAAACACCATATATTTT
15,NA,few,TRBJ1-1,TRBV4-2,CASSQEVTGYTEAFF,TGTGCCAGCAGCCAAGAGGTCACAGGGTACACTGAAGCTTTCTTT
14,NA,few,TRBJ2-3,TRBV7-9,CASSLEGHTDTQYF,TGTGCCAGCAGCCTAGAGGGGCACACAGATACGCAGTATTTT
17,NA,few,TRBJ1-1,TRBV7-8,CASSLSGATVTPAKAFF,TGTGCCAGCAGCTTATCTGGAGCGACAGTAACCCCCGCGAAAGCTTTCTTT
15,TRBD1,NA,TRBJ1-2,TRBV7-2,CASSPQGWESYGYTF,TGTGCCAGCAGCCCACAGGGGTGGGAGAGCTATGGCTACACCTTC
13,NA,NA,TRBJ2-5,TRBV7-3,CASSFSRTETQYF,TGTGCCAGCAGCTTCAGTCGAACGGAGACCCAGTACTTC
16,NA,many,TRBJ2-3,TRBV4-1,CASSQPRRGGTDTQYF,TGCGCCAGCAGCCAACCTAGAAGGGGGGGGACAGATACGCAGTATTTT
14,TRBD1,many,TRBJ1-2,TRBV20-1,CSALRQGTNYGYTF,TGCAGTGCTCTTCGACAGGGCACTAACTATGGCTACACCTTC
13,NA,few,TRBJ2-3,TRBV5-1,CASSLSPEDTQYF,TGCGCCAGCAGCTTGTCGCCCGAAGATACGCAGTATTTT
16,TRBD2,few,TRBJ2-5,TRBV7-2,CASSLGLAGGEETQYF,TGTGCCAGCAGCTTAGGCCTAGCGGGGGGTGAAGAGACCCAGTACTTC
16,TRBD2,NA,TRBJ2-3,TRBV4-3,CASSQGEGTHTDTQYF,TGCGCCAGCAGCCAGGGGGAGGGGACTCACACAGATACGCAGTATTTT
13,NA,few,TRBJ2-5,TRBV7-6,CASSSQGGETQYF,TGTGCCAGCAGCTCCCAAGGGGGAGAGACCCAGTACTTC
13,NA,NA,TRBJ2-5,TRBV7-2,CASSFSAGETQYF,TGTGCCAGCAGCTTTAGCGCGGGAGAGACCCAGTACTTC
15,TRBD1,NA,TRBJ2-2,TRBV5-1,CASSKPGQGTGELFF,TGCGCCAGCAGCAAGCCGGGACAGGGGACCGGGGAGCTGTTTTTT
13,NA,few,TRBJ1-6,TRBV7-9,CASSSGSNSPLHF,TGTGCCAGCAGCTCTGGATCCAATTCACCCCTCCACTTT
13,NA,many,TRBJ2-3,TRBV5-1,CASSPEGADTQYF,TGCGCCAGCAGTCCCGAGGGGGCAGATACGCAGTATTTT
16,NA,many,TRBJ2-5,TRBV4-3,CASSQDWAEGRETQYF,TGCGCCAGCAGCCAAGATTGGGCCGAGGGAAGGGAGACCCAGTACTTC
16,TRBD1,few,TRBJ1-2,TRBV7-2,CASSSGTGGRYYGYTF,TGTGCCAGCAGCTCCGGGACAGGGGGCCGTTACTATGGCTACACCTTC
14,NA,few,TRBJ2-5,TRBV21-1,CASSKVRAQETQYF,TGTGCCAGCAGCAAAGTTAGGGCTCAAGAGACCCAGTACTTC
13,NA,NA,TRBJ1-5,TRBV6-2/TRBV6-3,CASAIGGRQPQHF,TGTGCCAGCGCGATCGGCGGGAGGCAGCCCCAGCATTTT
13,NA,few,TRBJ1-5,TRBV6-2/TRBV6-3,CASRGGQYQPQHF,TGTGCCAGCAGGGGCGGACAGTATCAGCCCCAGCATTTT
15,NA,NA,TRBJ2-2,TRBV6-1,CASTFAGRNTGELFF,TGTGCCAGCACCTTCGCGGGGAGAAACACCGGGGAGCTGTTTTTT
15,NA,NA,TRBJ2-3,TRBV7-3,CASSPGLSSTDTQYF,TGTGCCAGCAGCCCGGGGCTTTCGAGCACAGATACGCAGTATTTT
12,NA,NA,TRBJ2-3,TRBV7-2,CATDTFTDTQYF,TGTGCCACGGACACCTTCACAGATACGCAGTATTTT
16,NA,many,TRBJ2-1,TRBV11-3,CASSVGQSSSYNEQFF,TGTGCCAGCAGCGTTGGACAGTCGAGCTCCTACAATGAGCAGTTCTTC
13,NA,few,TRBJ2-5,TRBV29-1,CSVSDARQETQYF,TGCAGCGTTTCCGACGCCCGCCAAGAGACCCAGTACTTC
17,NA,few,TRBJ2-7,TRBV12-3/TRBV12-4,CASSLTGGGGGIYEQYF,TGTGCCAGCAGTTTGACAGGAGGGGGGGGTGGAATCTACGAGCAGTACTTC
12,NA,few,TRBJ2-7,TRBV10-3,CAISESGPGQYF,TGTGCCATCAGTGAGTCGGGGCCTGGGCAGTACTTC
16,NA,NA,TRBJ2-5,TRBV12-3/TRBV12-4,CASSITSGRGWETQYF,TGTGCCAGCAGTATTACCTCCGGGCGAGGTTGGGAGACCCAGTACTTC
19,TRBD2,NA,TRBJ2-6,TRBV24-1,CATGKQAWEGWSGANVLTF,TGTGCCACCGGAAAACAAGCCTGGGAGGGATGGTCTGGGGCCAACGTCCTGACTTTC
13,NA,few,TRBJ1-1,TRBV5-4,CASSWTVAGEAFF,TGTGCCAGCAGCTGGACCGTCGCGGGGGAAGCTTTCTTT
17,TRBD1,many,TRBJ2-3,TRBV4-3,CASSQSPGGGLADTQYF,TGCGCCAGCAGCCAGTCCCCAGGGGGTGGTTTAGCAGATACGCAGTATTTT
13,NA,few,TRBJ2-1,TRBV12-3/TRBV12-4,CASSFGAYNEQFF,TGTGCCAGCAGTTTCGGGGCCTACAATGAGCAGTTCTTC
14,TRBD1,many,TRBJ1-1,TRBV5-1,CASSLRQGHTEAFF,TGCGCCAGCAGCTTGCGACAGGGTCACACTGAAGCTTTCTTT